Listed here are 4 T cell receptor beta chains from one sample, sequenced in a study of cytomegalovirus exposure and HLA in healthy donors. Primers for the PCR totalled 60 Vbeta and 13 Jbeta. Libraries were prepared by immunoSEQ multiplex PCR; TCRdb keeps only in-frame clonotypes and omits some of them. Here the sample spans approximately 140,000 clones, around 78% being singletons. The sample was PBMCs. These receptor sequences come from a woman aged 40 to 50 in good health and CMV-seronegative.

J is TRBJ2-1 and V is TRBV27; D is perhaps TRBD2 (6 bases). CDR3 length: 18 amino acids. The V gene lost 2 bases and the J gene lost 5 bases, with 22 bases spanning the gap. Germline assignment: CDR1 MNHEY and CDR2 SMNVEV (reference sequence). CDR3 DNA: TGTGCCAGCAGTTTAAGGCCCCGGGACTCGGGGTTAAACAATGAGCAGTTCTTC. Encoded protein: CASSLRPRDSGLNNEQFF.

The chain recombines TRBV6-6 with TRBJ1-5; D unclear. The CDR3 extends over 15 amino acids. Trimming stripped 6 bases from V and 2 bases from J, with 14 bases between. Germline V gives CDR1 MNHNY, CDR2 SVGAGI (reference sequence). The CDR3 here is CASSPQRSGNQPQHF. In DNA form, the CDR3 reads TGTGCCAGCAGCCCCCAGAGGAGTGGCAATCAGCCCCAGCATTTT.

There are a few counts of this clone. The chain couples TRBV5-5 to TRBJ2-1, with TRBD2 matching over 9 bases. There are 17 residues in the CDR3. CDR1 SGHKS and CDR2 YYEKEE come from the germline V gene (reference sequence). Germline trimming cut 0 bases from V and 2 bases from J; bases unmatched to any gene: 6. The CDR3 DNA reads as TGTGCCAGCAGCTTGGATAGCGGGAGAGGAACCTACAATGAGCAGTTCTTC. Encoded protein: CASSLDSGRGTYNEQFF.

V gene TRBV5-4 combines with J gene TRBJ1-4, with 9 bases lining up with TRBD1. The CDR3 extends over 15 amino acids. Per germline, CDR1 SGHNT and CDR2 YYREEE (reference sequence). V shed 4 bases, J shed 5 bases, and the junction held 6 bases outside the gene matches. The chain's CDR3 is CASSDGGTGNEKLFF. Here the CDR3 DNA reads TGTGCCAGCAGCGACGGCGGGACAGGGAATGAAAAACTGTTTTTT.